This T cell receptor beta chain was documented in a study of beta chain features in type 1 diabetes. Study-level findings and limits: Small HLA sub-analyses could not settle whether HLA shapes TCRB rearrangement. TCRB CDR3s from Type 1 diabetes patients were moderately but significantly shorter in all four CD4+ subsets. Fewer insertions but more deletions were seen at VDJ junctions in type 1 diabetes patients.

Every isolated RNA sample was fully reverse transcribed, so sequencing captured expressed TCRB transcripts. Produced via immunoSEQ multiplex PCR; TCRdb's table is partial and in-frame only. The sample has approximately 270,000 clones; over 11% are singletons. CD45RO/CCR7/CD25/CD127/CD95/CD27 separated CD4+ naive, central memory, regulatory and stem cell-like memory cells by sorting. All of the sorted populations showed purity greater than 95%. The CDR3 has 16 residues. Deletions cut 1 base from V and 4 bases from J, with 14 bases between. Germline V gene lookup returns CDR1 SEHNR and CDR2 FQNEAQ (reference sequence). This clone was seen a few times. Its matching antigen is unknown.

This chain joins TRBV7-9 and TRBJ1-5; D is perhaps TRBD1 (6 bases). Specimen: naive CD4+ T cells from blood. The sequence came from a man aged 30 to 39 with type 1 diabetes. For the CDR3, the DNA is TGTGCCAGCAGCTTAGGATCAGGGCAGGGGAATCAGCCCCAGCATTTT. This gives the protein CASSLGSGQGNQPQHF.